The 30 T cell receptor beta chains in this list originate from one sample, sequenced in a study of PD-1 blockade in classical Hodgkin lymphoma (dated by TCRdb to between 2020 and 2021). The library was prepared using the immunoSEQ multiplex PCR assay. In its TCRdb copy, this immuneACCESS table keeps in-frame sequences only and misses some clones. Where compared with another copy, unresolved V genes explain less than half of these, and the others have no known cause. This sample is represented by 80,000 to 100,000 clones; 92% of them were singletons. Less than 3.5% of the sample lies in the top ten. What this sample's time point label stands for: cycle 1 day 1 (C1D1), immediately before nivolumab initiation. All trial patients had relapsed after autologous stem cell transplantation, with cohorts A, B and C differing in prior brentuximab vedotin exposure. The specimen comprised peripheral blood mononuclear cells (PBMCs), sampled at baseline. Receptors originate from a human donor with classical Hodgkin lymphoma.

This chain links TRBV27 with TRBJ1-1; 9 bases fit TRBD1. Germline values: CDR1 MNHEY, CDR2 SMNVEV (reference sequence). The CDR3 runs to 12 residues. V shed 5 bases, J shed 9 bases, and the junction held 4 bases outside the gene matches. The CDR3 is CASSRTGAQAFF. CDR3 nucleotides: TGTGCCAGCAGTCGGACAGGGGCTCAAGCTTTCTTT.

The gene calls are TRBV27 and TRBJ1-3, with a possible D match to TRBD1 (6 bases). Per germline, CDR1 MNHEY and CDR2 SMNVEV (reference sequence). There are 13 residues in the CDR3. The V and J ends lost 6 bases and 5 bases respectively, with 11 bases between them. As DNA, the CDR3 is TGTGCCAGCAGCTCCGGGACAAGAAACACCATATATTTT. Its translation: CASSSGTRNTIYF.

The rearrangement uses TRBV9 and TRBJ2-3; 8 positions match TRBD1. The CDR3 contains 15 residues. With 3 bases clipped from V and 2 bases from J, the junction kept 5 bases outside the gene matches. Germline assignment: CDR1 SGDLS and CDR2 YYNGEE. The CDR3 DNA reads as TGTGCCAGCAGCGCTCCGGGACAGGCCACAGATACGCAGTATTTT. Translation: CASSAPGQATDTQYF.

The chain employs TRBV5-1 and TRBJ1-1, with D hard to call. The germline gives CDR1 SGHRS, CDR2 YFSETQ. The V gene lost 0 bases and the J gene lost 1 base, with 10 bases spanning the gap. This CDR3 has 15 residues. The CDR3 DNA sequence: TGCGCCAGCAGCTTGGAGGCACACTCGAACACTGAAGCTTTCTTT. It encodes CASSLEAHSNTEAFF.

The gene calls are TRBV6-5 and TRBJ2-7; 9 nucleotides line up with TRBD1. The J segment lost 2 bases and the V segment lost 4 bases, leaving 6 bases of the junction unmatched. This CDR3 is built from 15 residues. Germline lookup yields CDR1 MNHEY and CDR2 SVGAGI. The CDR3 coding sequence is TGTGCCAGCAGTTCCCAGGGACAGGGCACCTACGAGCAGTACTTC. Amino acids: CASSSQGQGTYEQYF.

This chain connects TRBV6-5 to TRBJ1-2; D gene ambiguous. Germline values: CDR1 MNHEY, CDR2 SVGAGI. The CDR3 extends over 13 amino acids. V was trimmed by 6 bases and J by 4 bases, leaving 12 bases between them. CDR3 sequence (DNA): TGTGCCAGCAGGCAGTCGTGGAGCTATGGCTACACCTTC. Encoded protein: CASRQSWSYGYTF.

This chain links TRBV29-1 with TRBJ2-7; TRBD2 might be the D (6 bases). The V and J ends lost 7 bases and 0 bases respectively, with 16 bases between them. CDR3 length equals 14 residues. Per the germline V gene, CDR1 is SQVTM and CDR2 is ANQGSEA. The CDR3 loop reads CSAVISGSSYEQYF. The CDR3 DNA is TGCAGCGCCGTGATCTCCGGGAGCTCCTACGAGCAGTACTTC.

This rearrangement joins TRBV7-6 to TRBJ2-7; 15 bases map to TRBD2. The length of the CDR3 is 15 residues. Trimming took 4 bases from V and 9 from J; bases not matched to a gene: 7. Germline CDR1 reads SGHVS; CDR2 reads FNYEAQ. The chain's CDR3 is CASSSGLAGGPGQYF. The DNA of the CDR3 is TGTGCCAGCAGCTCCGGACTAGCGGGAGGGCCTGGGCAGTACTTC. Using reference TRBV7-6 and TRBJ2-7 for the parts outside the CDR3, the full variable domain is GAGVSQSPRYKVTKRGQDVALRCDPISGHVSLYWYRQALGQGPEFLTYFNYEAQQDKSGLPNDRFSAERPEGSISTLTIQRTEQRDSAMYRCASSSGLAGGPGQYFGPGTRLTVT.

V and J are TRBV7-6 and TRBJ2-7; D assignment may be TRBD1 or TRBD2 (5 bases each). This CDR3 region has 15 residues. V lost 0 bases and J 2 bases, leaving 11 bases between the germline ends. The germline V gene encodes CDR1 SGHVS and CDR2 FNYEAQ. CDR3 in amino acids: CASSLARGPAYEQYF. CDR3 nucleotide sequence: TGTGCCAGCAGCTTAGCGAGGGGACCCGCCTACGAGCAGTACTTC. Looking up the rest from reference TRBV7-6 and TRBJ2-7 gives the full variable domain: GAGVSQSPRYKVTKRGQDVALRCDPISGHVSLYWYRQALGQGPEFLTYFNYEAQQDKSGLPNDRFSAERPEGSISTLTIQRTEQRDSAMYRCASSLARGPAYEQYFGPGTRLTVT.

The CDR3 loop reads CASSLGRDSLEAFF. CDR3 DNA: TGCGCCAGCAGCTTGGGCCGGGACAGCCTTGAAGCTTTCTTT. The chain couples TRBV5-1 to TRBJ1-1, with 7 bases identical to TRBD1. V shed 0 bases, J shed 7 bases, and the junction held 6 bases outside the gene matches. The CDR3 loop spans 14 amino acids. Germline CDR1 reads SGHRS; CDR2 reads YFSETQ.

The chain carries TRBV6-5 and TRBJ2-1; D may be TRBD2 (5 bases). This CDR3 has 13 amino acids. The germline V gene has CDR1 MNHEY and CDR2 SVGAGI. V gave up 2 bases and J gave up 6 bases, with 8 bases separating them. CDR3 in amino acids: CASSYLTTNEQFF. CDR3 coding DNA: TGTGCCAGCAGTTACCTGACTACCAATGAGCAGTTCTTC.

The chain combines TRBV7-6 with TRBJ1-5, with D possibly TRBD1 on 6 matching bases. The CDR3 spans 14 residues. Per germline, CDR1 SGHVS and CDR2 FNYEAQ. Trimming cost V 3 bases and J 4 bases, with 10 bases left between them. Here the CDR3 reads CASSLGGGNQPQHF. The CDR3 DNA is TGTGCCAGCAGCTTGGGAGGGGGAAATCAGCCCCAGCATTTT.

This sequence joins TRBV6-6 and TRBJ2-7, with 7 bases aligning to TRBD1. The CDR3 totals 15 residues. Germline V gene data show CDR1 as MNHNY and CDR2 as SVGAGI (reference sequence). V shed 7 bases, J shed 3 bases, and the junction held 12 bases outside the gene matches. CDR3 sequence: CASTTTGSGGYEQYF. CDR3 in DNA: TGTGCCAGCACCACGACAGGGAGTGGGGGCTACGAGCAGTACTTC.

This chain links TRBV10-3 with TRBJ2-3; possible D gene TRBD2, 6 bases. The CDR3 is made up of 13 amino acids. V was pared by 6 bases and J by 4 bases, with 11 bases between. Looked up from germline, CDR1 is ENHRY and CDR2 is SYGVKD. CDR3 coding DNA: TGTGCCATCAGCCAGGGACTGTCAGATACGCAGTATTTT. This codes for CAISQGLSDTQYF.

This clone is a singleton in its sample. The chain uses TRBV19 and TRBJ1-1, with TRBD1 matching 7 bases. CDR1 and CDR2 (germline): LNHDA, SQIVND (reference sequence). The V gene end was trimmed by 4 bases and the J gene end by 1 base; junction bases not matched to a gene: 3. The CDR3 is 14 residues long. CDR3 residues: CASSTNRGNTEAFF. The DNA of the CDR3 is TGTGCCAGTAGTACCAACAGGGGGAACACTGAAGCTTTCTTT.

The sample holds one count of this clone. The chain couples TRBV4-1 to TRBJ2-5, with TRBD1 matching over 8 bases. This CDR3 is built from 14 residues. CDR1 and CDR2 (germline): MGHRA, YSYEKL. Unmatched junction bases numbered 4, after V lost 2 bases and J lost 5 bases. The chain's CDR3 is CASSQRTGGETQYF. As DNA, the CDR3 is TGCGCCAGCAGCCAACGAACAGGGGGGGAGACCCAGTACTTC.

CDR3 sequence reads: CAWKTPGLSIEAFF. CDR3 in DNA: TGTGCCTGGAAAACCCCTGGTTTGAGTATTGAAGCTTTCTTT. This rearrangement joins TRBV30 to TRBJ1-1; D unresolved. This CDR3 contains 14 residues. CDR1 and CDR2 from the germline V gene are GTSNPN and SVGIG (reference sequence). V was pared by 4 bases and J by 7 bases, with 19 bases between.

The chain uses TRBV5-1 and TRBJ2-7; D uncertain. The CDR3 sequence is 15 residues long. Germline CDR1 is SGHRS and CDR2 is YFSETQ. Trimming stripped 3 bases from V and 5 bases from J, with 18 bases between. CDR3 sequence: CASSSQPAVTNEQYF. The CDR3 nucleotides read TGCGCCAGCAGCTCTCAGCCTGCGGTGACAAACGAGCAGTACTTC.

The V and J genes are TRBV7-2 and TRBJ2-7; either TRBD1 or TRBD2 may supply D (6 bases each). The germline gives CDR1 SGHTA, CDR2 FQGNSA. This CDR3 spans 18 amino acids. V gave up 2 bases and J gave up 6 bases, with 26 bases separating them. The CDR3 region is CASSLQSGALLRGREQYF. CDR3 nucleotides: TGTGCCAGCAGCTTACAGAGCGGAGCACTGTTACGGGGGCGCGAGCAGTACTTC.

The V gene is TRBV5-4, the J gene TRBJ2-7; 9 nucleotides line up with TRBD2. CDR3 length: 15 amino acids. Germline CDR1 is SGHNT and CDR2 is YYREEE (reference sequence). The ends lost 2 bases at V and 0 bases at J; junction bases unmatched: 3. CDR3 loop: CASSFLAGDSYEQYF. The CDR3 DNA follows: TGTGCCAGCAGCTTCTTAGCGGGAGACTCCTACGAGCAGTACTTC.

The chain has TRBV11-2 and TRBJ1-1, with D unclear. Trimming pared 3 bases from V and 1 base from J, leaving 6 bases between. CDR3 size: 13 residues. From germline, CDR1 is SGHAT and CDR2 FQNNGV. In nucleotides, the CDR3 is TGTGCCAGCAGCTTCGGACGGAACACTGAAGCTTTCTTT. Translation: CASSFGRNTEAFF.

The V and J genes are TRBV28 and TRBJ1-5; 9 nucleotides align to TRBD1. V dropped 3 bases and J dropped 6; count of bases not matched to a gene: 9. The CDR3 spans 16 residues. CDR1 and CDR2 (germline): MDHEN, SYDVKM. The CDR3 nucleotides are TGTGCCAGCAGTTTGGATACAGGGGGCGCGGGTCAGCCCCAGCATTTT. Its protein product is CASSLDTGGAGQPQHF.

The V and J genes are TRBV28 and TRBJ2-7; 8 nucleotides match TRBD2. The ends lost 5 bases at V and 3 bases at J; junction bases unmatched: 9. CDR1 is MDHEN and CDR2 is SYDVKM in the germline V gene. The CDR3 is 15 residues long. CDR3 bases: TGTGCCAGCAGTCAACTCAGCGGGAGTAACTACGAGCAGTACTTC. It codes for CASSQLSGSNYEQYF.

Here the CDR3 reads CASSQEGQSTDTQYF. The CDR3 nucleotides are TGCGCCAGCAGCCAAGAGGGGCAATCGACAGATACGCAGTATTTT. This sequence joins TRBV4-1 and TRBJ2-3, with D possibly TRBD1 on 5 matching bases. The CDR3 length is 15 residues. The germline gives CDR1 MGHRA, CDR2 YSYEKL. Trimming took 0 bases from V and 3 from J, leaving 10 bases between them.

This sequence joins TRBV2 and TRBJ2-1, with TRBD2 matching over 14 bases. From germline, CDR1 is SNHLY and CDR2 FYNNEI. This CDR3 is 15 amino acids long. Germline trimming cut 1 base from V and 7 bases from J; bases unmatched to any gene: 0. The CDR3 sequence is CASSEGLAGGNEQFF. The DNA for the CDR3 is TGTGCCAGCAGTGAAGGACTAGCGGGAGGGAATGAGCAGTTCTTC.

CDR3 region: CASSRRGETQYF. The CDR3, as DNA: TGCGCCAGCAGCCGCCGTGGTGAGACCCAGTACTTC. The chain is built from TRBV4-1 and TRBJ2-5, with D unclear. CDR3 length: 12 residues. Germline CDR1 and CDR2: MGHRA and YSYEKL. The V gene lost 4 bases and the J gene lost 5 bases, with 8 bases spanning the gap.

The genes are TRBV10-3 and TRBJ1-2; D gene uncertain. Germline V lookup: CDR1 ENHRY, CDR2 SYGVKD. The CDR3 totals 12 residues. Trimming shortened V by 3 bases and J by 4 bases, and 6 bases separated the two germline ends. CDR3 residues: CAISDDPYGYTF. The CDR3 nucleotides are TGTGCCATCAGTGATGACCCCTATGGCTACACCTTC.

J is TRBJ2-3 and V is TRBV5-1; D is undetermined. The CDR3 is made up of 17 amino acids. Looked up from germline, CDR1 is SGHRS and CDR2 is YFSETQ. V lost 0 bases and J lost 3, with 17 bases in between. The CDR3, as DNA: TGCGCCAGCAGCTTGGGGGTTACACAACCCAATACAGATACGCAGTATTTT. The encoded protein is CASSLGVTQPNTDTQYF.

The rearrangement joins TRBV6-4 to TRBJ2-7, with D unclear. The CDR3 has 11 residues. Germline V CDR1 and CDR2: MRHNA, SNTAGT. V was clipped by 1 base and J by 4 bases, with 2 bases between them. The CDR3 loop is CASSDWYEQYF. CDR3 nucleotide sequence: TGTGCCAGCAGTGACTGGTACGAGCAGTACTTC.

The chain couples TRBV7-9 to TRBJ2-3, with D perhaps matching TRBD2 (5 bases). Trimming stripped 6 bases from V and 2 bases from J, with 18 bases between. Germline values: CDR1 SEHNR, CDR2 FQNEAQ (reference sequence). This CDR3 region has 16 residues. CDR3 protein: CASSSRSEGYTDTQYF. CDR3 coding DNA: TGTGCCAGCAGTTCGCGCTCCGAGGGATACACAGATACGCAGTATTTT.